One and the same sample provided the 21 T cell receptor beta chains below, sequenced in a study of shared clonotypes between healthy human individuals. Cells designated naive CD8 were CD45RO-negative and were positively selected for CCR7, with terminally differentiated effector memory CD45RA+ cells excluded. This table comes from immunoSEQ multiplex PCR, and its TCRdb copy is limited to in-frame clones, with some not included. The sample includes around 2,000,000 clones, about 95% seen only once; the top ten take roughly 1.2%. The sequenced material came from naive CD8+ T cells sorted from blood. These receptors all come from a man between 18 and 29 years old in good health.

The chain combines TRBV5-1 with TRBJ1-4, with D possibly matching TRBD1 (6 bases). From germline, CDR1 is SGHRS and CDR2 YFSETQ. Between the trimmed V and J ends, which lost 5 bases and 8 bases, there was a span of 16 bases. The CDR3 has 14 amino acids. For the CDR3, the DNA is TGCGCCAGCAGAAGTGTGGGGGGGCGCGAAAAACTGTTTTTT. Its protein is CASRSVGGREKLFF.

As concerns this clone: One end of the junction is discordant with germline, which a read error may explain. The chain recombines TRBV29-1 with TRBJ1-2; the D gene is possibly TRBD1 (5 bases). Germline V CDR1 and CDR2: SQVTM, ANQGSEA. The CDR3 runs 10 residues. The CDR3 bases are TGCAGCGTTGAGGGACCTTCCTACGCCTTC. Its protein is CSVEGPSYAF.

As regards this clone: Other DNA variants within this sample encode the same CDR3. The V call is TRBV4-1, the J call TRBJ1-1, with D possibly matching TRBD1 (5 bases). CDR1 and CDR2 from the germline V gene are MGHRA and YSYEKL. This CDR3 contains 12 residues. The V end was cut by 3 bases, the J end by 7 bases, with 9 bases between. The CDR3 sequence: CASSQGGGEAFF. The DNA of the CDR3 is TGCGCCAGCAGCCAGGGGGGGGGTGAAGCTTTCTTT.

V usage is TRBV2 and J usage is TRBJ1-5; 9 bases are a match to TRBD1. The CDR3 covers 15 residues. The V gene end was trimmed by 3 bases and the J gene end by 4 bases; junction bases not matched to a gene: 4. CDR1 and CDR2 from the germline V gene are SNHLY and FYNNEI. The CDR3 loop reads CASSEGQGLNQPQHF. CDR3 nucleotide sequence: TGTGCCAGCAGTGAGGGACAGGGACTAAATCAGCCCCAGCATTTT.

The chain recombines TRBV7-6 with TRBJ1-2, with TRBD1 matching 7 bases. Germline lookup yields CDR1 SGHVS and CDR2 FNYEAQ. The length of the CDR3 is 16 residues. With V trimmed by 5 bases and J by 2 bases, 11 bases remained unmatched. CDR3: CASSPYLGQPNYGYTF. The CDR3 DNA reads TGTGCCAGCAGCCCTTATTTGGGACAGCCAAACTATGGCTACACCTTC.

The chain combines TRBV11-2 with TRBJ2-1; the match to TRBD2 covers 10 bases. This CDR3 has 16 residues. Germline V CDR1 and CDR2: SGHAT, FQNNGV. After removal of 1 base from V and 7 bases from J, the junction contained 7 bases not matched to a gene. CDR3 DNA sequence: TGTGCCAGCAGCTTAGGGGCTAGCGGGAGTATAAATGAGCAGTTCTTC. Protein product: CASSLGASGSINEQFF.

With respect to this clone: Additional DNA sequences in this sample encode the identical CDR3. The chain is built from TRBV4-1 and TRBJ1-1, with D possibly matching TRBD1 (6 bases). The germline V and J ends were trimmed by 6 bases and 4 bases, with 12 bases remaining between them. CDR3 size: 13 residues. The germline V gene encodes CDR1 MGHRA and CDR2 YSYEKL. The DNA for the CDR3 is TGCGCCAGCAGTTCACAGGGAGGCACTGAAGCTTTCTTT. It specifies CASSSQGGTEAFF.

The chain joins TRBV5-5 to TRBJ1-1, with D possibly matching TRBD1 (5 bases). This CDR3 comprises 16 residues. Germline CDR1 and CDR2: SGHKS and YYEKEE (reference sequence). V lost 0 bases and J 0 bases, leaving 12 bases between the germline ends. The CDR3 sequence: CASSLGDPVMNTEAFF. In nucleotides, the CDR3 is TGTGCCAGCAGCTTGGGGGACCCGGTTATGAACACTGAAGCTTTCTTT.

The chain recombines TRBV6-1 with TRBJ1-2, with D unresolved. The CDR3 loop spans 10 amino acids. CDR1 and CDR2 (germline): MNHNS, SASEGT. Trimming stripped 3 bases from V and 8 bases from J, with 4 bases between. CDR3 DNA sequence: TGTGCCAGCAGTGACGGGGGCTACACCTTC. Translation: CASSDGGYTF.

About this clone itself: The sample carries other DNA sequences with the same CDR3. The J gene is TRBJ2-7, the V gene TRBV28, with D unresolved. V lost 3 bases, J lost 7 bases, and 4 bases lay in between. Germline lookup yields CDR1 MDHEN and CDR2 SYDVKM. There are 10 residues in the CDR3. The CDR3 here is CASSFREQYF. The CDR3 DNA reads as TGTGCCAGCAGTTTTAGAGAGCAGTACTTC.

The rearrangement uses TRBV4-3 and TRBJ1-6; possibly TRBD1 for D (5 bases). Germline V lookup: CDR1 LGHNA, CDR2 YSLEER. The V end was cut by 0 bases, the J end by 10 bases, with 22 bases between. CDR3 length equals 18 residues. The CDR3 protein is CASSQDPPGGDGGSPLHF. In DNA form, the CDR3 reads TGCGCCAGCAGCCAAGATCCCCCTGGAGGGGACGGGGGATCACCCCTCCACTTT.

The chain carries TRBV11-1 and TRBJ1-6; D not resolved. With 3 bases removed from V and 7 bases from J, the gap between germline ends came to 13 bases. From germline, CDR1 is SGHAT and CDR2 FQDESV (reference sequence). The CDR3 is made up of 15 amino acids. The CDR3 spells CASSFFSSGNSPLHF. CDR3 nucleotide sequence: TGTGCCAGCAGCTTTTTTTCGTCTGGGAATTCACCCCTCCACTTT. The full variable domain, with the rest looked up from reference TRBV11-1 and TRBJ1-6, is EAEVAQSPRYKITEKSQAVAFWCDPISGHATLYWYRQILGQGPELLVQFQDESVVDDSQLPKDRFSAERLKGVDSTLKIQPAELGDSAMYLCASSFFSSGNSPLHFGNGTRLTVT.

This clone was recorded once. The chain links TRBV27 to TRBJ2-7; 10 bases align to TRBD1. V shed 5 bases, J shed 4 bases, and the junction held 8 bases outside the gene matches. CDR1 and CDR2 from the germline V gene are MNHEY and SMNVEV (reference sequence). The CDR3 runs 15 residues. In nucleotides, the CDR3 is TGTGCCAGCAGTCCAGCCGGGACAGGGGATTACGAGCAGTACTTC. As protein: CASSPAGTGDYEQYF.

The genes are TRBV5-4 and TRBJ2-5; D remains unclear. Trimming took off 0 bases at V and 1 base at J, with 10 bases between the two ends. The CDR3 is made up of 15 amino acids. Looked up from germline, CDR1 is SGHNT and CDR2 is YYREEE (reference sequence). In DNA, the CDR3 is TGTGCCAGCAGCTTGGGAGGCGATTCCCAAGAGACCCAGTACTTC. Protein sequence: CASSLGGDSQETQYF.

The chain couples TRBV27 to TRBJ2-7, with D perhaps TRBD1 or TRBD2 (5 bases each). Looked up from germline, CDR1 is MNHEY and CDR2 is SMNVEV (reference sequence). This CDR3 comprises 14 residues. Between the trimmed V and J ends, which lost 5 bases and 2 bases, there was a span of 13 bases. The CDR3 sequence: CASSRNGAPYEQYF. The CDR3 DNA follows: TGTGCCAGCAGTCGAAACGGGGCCCCCTACGAGCAGTACTTC.

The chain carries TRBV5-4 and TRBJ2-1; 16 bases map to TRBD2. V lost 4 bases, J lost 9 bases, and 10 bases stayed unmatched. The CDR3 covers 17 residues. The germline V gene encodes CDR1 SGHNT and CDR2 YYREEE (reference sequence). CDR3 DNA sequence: TGTGCCAGCAGCCTGGGACTAGCGGGAGGGCCTGATCCTGAGCAGTTCTTC. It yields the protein CASSLGLAGGPDPEQFF.

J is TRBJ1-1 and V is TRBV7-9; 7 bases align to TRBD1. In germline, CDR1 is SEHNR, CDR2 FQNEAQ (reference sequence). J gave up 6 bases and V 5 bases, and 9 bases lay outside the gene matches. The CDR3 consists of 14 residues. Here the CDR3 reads CASSPQGGWAEAFF. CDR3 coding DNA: TGTGCCAGCAGCCCCCAGGGGGGCTGGGCTGAAGCTTTCTTT.

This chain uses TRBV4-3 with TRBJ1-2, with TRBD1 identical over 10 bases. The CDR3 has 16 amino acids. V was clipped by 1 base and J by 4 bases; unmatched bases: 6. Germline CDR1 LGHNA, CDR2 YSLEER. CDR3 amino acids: CASSQVETGGLYGYTF. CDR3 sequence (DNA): TGCGCCAGCAGCCAAGTCGAGACAGGGGGCCTCTATGGCTACACCTTC.

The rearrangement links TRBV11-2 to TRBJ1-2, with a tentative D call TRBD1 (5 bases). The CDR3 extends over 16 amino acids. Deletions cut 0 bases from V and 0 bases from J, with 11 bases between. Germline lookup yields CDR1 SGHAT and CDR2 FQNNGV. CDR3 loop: CASSLEATEANYGYTF. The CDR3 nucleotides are TGTGCCAGCAGCTTAGAAGCGACAGAAGCTAACTATGGCTACACCTTC.

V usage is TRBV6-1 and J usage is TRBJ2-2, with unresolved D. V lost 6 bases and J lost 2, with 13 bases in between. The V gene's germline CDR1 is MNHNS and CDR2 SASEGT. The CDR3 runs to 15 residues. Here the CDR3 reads CASRGLGSNTGELFF. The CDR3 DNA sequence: TGTGCCAGCAGGGGTCTTGGGTCTAACACCGGGGAGCTGTTTTTT.

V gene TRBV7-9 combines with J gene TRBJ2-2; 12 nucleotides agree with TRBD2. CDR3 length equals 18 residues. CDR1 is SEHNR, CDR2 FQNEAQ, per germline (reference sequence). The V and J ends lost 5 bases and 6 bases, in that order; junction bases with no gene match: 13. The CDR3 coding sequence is TGTGCCAGCAGCAACCCGGCTAGCGGGAGGGCCCTAGCCGGGGAGCTGTTTTTT. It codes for CASSNPASGRALAGELFF. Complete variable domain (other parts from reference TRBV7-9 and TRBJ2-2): DTGVSQNPRHKITKRGQNVTFRCDPISEHNRLYWYRQTLGQGPEFLTYFQNEAQLEKSRLLSDRFSAERPKGSFSTLEIQRTEQGDSAMYLCASSNPASGRALAGELFFGEGSRLTVL.